The 5 T cell receptor beta chains below were found in one sample sequenced in a study of blood T cell repertoires in COVID-19. Assay: immunoSEQ multiplex PCR; the TCRdb copy retains only in-frame clones and omits some. The sample carries fewer than 95,000 clones, approximately 79% recorded once. The source material was peripheral blood. Source of these receptors: a man between 65 and 79 years old with COVID-19, enrolled during active disease.

V and J are TRBV4-2 and TRBJ2-3; tentatively, D is TRBD2 (6 bases). The CDR3 length is 16 residues. V was trimmed by 4 bases and J by 2 bases, leaving 16 bases between them. CDR1 and CDR2 (germline): LGHNA, YNFKEQ. CDR3 loop: CASSPWGEVFTDTQYF. Written as DNA, the CDR3 is TGTGCCAGCAGCCCTTGGGGGGAGGTCTTCACAGATACGCAGTATTTT.

This clone was found a few times. The rearrangement joins TRBV19 to TRBJ1-5, with D possibly TRBD1 on 6 matching bases. The CDR3 consists of 14 residues. Germline V gives CDR1 LNHDA, CDR2 SQIVND (reference sequence). Trimming removed 3 bases from V and 2 bases from J, with 8 bases in between. DNA of the CDR3: TGTGCCAGTAGTATCAGGGGCGGCAATCAGCCCCAGCATTTT. Translated, it gives CASSIRGGNQPQHF.

The rearrangement uses TRBV9 and TRBJ2-3; D is uncertain. Looked up from germline, CDR1 is SGDLS and CDR2 is YYNGEE. The V end was cut by 0 bases, the J end by 0 bases, with 5 bases between. This CDR3 spans 14 amino acids. Here the CDR3 DNA reads TGTGCCAGCAGCGTAGGAGCTAGCACAGATACGCAGTATTTT. This translates into CASSVGASTDTQYF.

This clone was detected a few times. The chain joins TRBV29-1 to TRBJ2-1; 9 bases match TRBD1. The germline CDR1 and CDR2 sequences are SQVTM and ANQGSEA. There are 14 residues in the CDR3. V shed 4 bases, J shed 8 bases, and the junction held 9 bases outside the gene matches. The CDR3 spells CSVVWGQGLDEQFF. Written as DNA, the CDR3 is TGCAGCGTTGTCTGGGGACAGGGATTGGATGAGCAGTTCTTC.

The count of this clone is one. The chain has TRBV5-1 and TRBJ2-7, with 10 bases matching TRBD1. Germline assignment: CDR1 SGHRS and CDR2 YFSETQ. V lost 4 bases to trimming and J lost 9 bases; unmatched junction nucleotides: 13. The CDR3 loop spans 15 amino acids. CDR3 loop: CASSPGQGISLGQYF. For the CDR3, the DNA is TGCGCCAGCAGCCCGGGACAGGGGATCTCCCTCGGGCAGTACTTC.